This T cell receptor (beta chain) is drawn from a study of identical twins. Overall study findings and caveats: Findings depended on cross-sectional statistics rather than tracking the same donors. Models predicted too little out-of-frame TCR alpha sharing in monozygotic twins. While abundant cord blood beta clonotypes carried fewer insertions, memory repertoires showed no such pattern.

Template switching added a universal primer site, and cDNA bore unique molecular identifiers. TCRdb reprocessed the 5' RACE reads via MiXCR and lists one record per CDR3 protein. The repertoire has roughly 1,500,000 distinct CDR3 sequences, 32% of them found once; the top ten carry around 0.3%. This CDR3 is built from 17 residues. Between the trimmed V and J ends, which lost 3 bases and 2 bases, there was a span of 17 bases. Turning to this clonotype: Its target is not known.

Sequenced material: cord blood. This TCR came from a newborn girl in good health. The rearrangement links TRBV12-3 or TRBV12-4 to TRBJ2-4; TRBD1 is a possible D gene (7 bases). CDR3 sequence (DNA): TGTGCCAGCAGTTTTTTAGGGGGCGGGACGACCAAAAACATTCAGTACTTC. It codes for CASSFLGGGTTKNIQYF.